The next 16 T cell receptor beta chains were all read from a single sample in a study of shared clonotypes between healthy human individuals. Naive CD8 cells lacked CD45RO, underwent positive selection for CCR7 and left out terminally differentiated effector memory CD45RA+ cells. Sequenced by immunoSEQ multiplex PCR; TCRdb stores in-frame clones only, minus some. The sample holds approximately 840,000 clones; 95% to 97% are singletons and the top ten take less than 0.25%. The sequenced sample was naive CD8+ T cells sorted from blood. The receptors shown here come from a man aged 30 to 39 in good health.

On this clone: This specimen includes other DNA sequences encoding the same CDR3. The J gene is TRBJ1-1, the V gene TRBV19; D is unresolved. The CDR3 consists of 14 residues. The germline gives CDR1 LNHDA, CDR2 SQIVND (reference sequence). Trimming pared 1 base from V and 1 base from J, leaving 7 bases between. The CDR3 reads CASSIAPPNTEAFF. CDR3 DNA sequence: TGTGCCAGTAGTATAGCCCCACCGAACACTGAAGCTTTCTTT.

The chain joins TRBV28 to TRBJ2-7, with a possible D match to TRBD2 (6 bases). V lost 6 bases, J lost 9 bases, and 21 bases lay in between. The germline CDR1 and CDR2 sequences are MDHEN and SYDVKM. The CDR3 length is 14 residues. DNA for the CDR3: TGTGCCAGCAGCTCTAACGGGGAGGCCATAGGGCAGTACTTC. Its protein is CASSSNGEAIGQYF.

The genes are TRBV5-1 and TRBJ2-4; 9 bases line up with TRBD1. There are 17 residues in the CDR3. The germline CDR1 and CDR2 sequences are SGHRS and YFSETQ. Trimming took 0 bases from V and 3 from J; bases not matched to a gene: 7. Written as DNA, the CDR3 is TGCGCCAGCAGCTTGGAGGGACAGGGCTTGTACAAAAACATTCAGTACTTC. This translates into CASSLEGQGLYKNIQYF.

V usage is TRBV10-3 and J usage is TRBJ2-1; 8 positions match TRBD2. CDR3 length: 17 residues. Germline V gene data show CDR1 as ENHRY and CDR2 as SYGVKD. V was clipped by 3 bases and J by 1 base; unmatched bases: 8. The CDR3 nucleotides are TGTGCCATCAGTGATGAAACGGGGGGGTTGTCCTACAATGAGCAGTTCTTC. This sequence encodes CAISDETGGLSYNEQFF.

The rearrangement joins TRBV7-2 to TRBJ2-3; 9 bases align to TRBD1. Losses at the gene ends were 5 bases for V and 6 bases for J; bases not matched to a gene: 9. Germline V gene sequence: CDR1 SGHTA, CDR2 FQGNSA. The CDR3 spans 15 residues. Here the CDR3 reads CASSQGQGLWDTQYF. The CDR3 coding sequence is TGTGCCAGCAGCCAAGGACAGGGGCTATGGGATACGCAGTATTTT.

This chain connects TRBV15 to TRBJ2-7, with TRBD2 identical over 14 bases. Trimming removed 5 bases from V and 1 base from J; junction bases left unmatched: 1. This CDR3 contains 15 residues. Germline assignment: CDR1 LNHNV and CDR2 YYDKDF (reference sequence). This CDR3 reads CATSGLAGGSYEQYF. The DNA for the CDR3 is TGTGCCACCAGCGGACTAGCGGGAGGTTCCTACGAGCAGTACTTC.

The V call is TRBV30, the J call TRBJ2-6; no firm D call. V lost 4 bases and J 0 bases, leaving 16 bases between the germline ends. Germline V CDR1 and CDR2: GTSNPN, SVGIG (reference sequence). The CDR3 runs 17 residues. As DNA, the CDR3 is TGTGCCTGGATCGATAAGGATTTTAGCTCTGGGGCCAACGTCCTGACTTTC. Protein product: CAWIDKDFSSGANVLTF.

Here the CDR3 DNA reads TGTGCCAGCAGCTCCCGGGACTCGAGCTCCTACGAGCAGTACTTC. Translation gives CASSSRDSSSYEQYF. V is TRBV7-9 and J is TRBJ2-7; D is perhaps TRBD2 (6 bases). Germline V gene sequence: CDR1 SEHNR, CDR2 FQNEAQ (reference sequence). The CDR3 loop spans 15 amino acids. The V gene lost 4 bases and the J gene lost 0 bases, with 13 bases spanning the gap.

V and J are TRBV11-3 and TRBJ2-1; 7 bases agree with TRBD2. Germline V gene lookup returns CDR1 SGHNT and CDR2 YENEEA. Losses at the gene ends were 4 bases for V and 2 bases for J; bases not matched to a gene: 8. CDR3 length: 16 residues. The CDR3 spells CASSSRGDYPYNEQFF. In nucleotides, the CDR3 is TGTGCCAGCAGCTCTCGAGGGGACTACCCCTACAATGAGCAGTTCTTC.

V gene TRBV27 combines with J gene TRBJ2-1; D might be TRBD2 (6 bases). Trimming took 8 bases from V and 3 from J, leaving 17 bases between them. Germline V CDR1 and CDR2: MNHEY, SMNVEV (reference sequence). CDR3 length: 15 amino acids. CDR3: CASGTTGELYNEQFF. The CDR3 bases are TGTGCCAGCGGAACTACGGGAGAGCTCTACAATGAGCAGTTCTTC.

The chain joins TRBV11-1 to TRBJ2-2; no definite D call. Trimming took 6 bases from V and 5 from J, leaving 19 bases between them. The CDR3 extends over 16 amino acids. Germline V gene lookup returns CDR1 SGHAT and CDR2 FQDESV (reference sequence). CDR3 amino acids: CASSPVGPEITGELFF. The CDR3 nucleotides are TGTGCCAGCAGTCCAGTCGGGCCGGAAATTACCGGGGAGCTGTTTTTT.

The chain links TRBV19 to TRBJ2-1; 10 bases are shared with TRBD2. Germline CDR1 LNHDA, CDR2 SQIVND (reference sequence). CDR3 size: 16 residues. J gave up 7 bases and V 4 bases, and 10 bases lay outside the gene matches. Here the CDR3 reads CASSTSVIAGGNEQFF. The CDR3 nucleotides are TGTGCCAGTAGTACCTCGGTGATAGCGGGAGGAAATGAGCAGTTCTTC.

The V gene is TRBV5-1, the J gene TRBJ2-1; TRBD2 matches 11 bases. The CDR3 totals 16 residues. The V gene's germline CDR1 is SGHRS and CDR2 YFSETQ. Unmatched junction bases numbered 7, after V lost 4 bases and J lost 4 bases. CDR3 DNA: TGCGCCAGCAGCCGTGACGGACTAGCGGGTTACAATGAGCAGTTCTTC. This codes for CASSRDGLAGYNEQFF.

The sample holds one count of this clone. The chain uses TRBV27 and TRBJ2-1; 11 bases map to TRBD1. The CDR3 runs 16 residues. CDR1 MNHEY and CDR2 SMNVEV come from the germline V gene (reference sequence). The junction had 9 bases not matched to a gene; V was cut back by 7 bases and J by 4 bases. The CDR3 loop reads CASNPRGDRGYNEQFF. The CDR3 DNA sequence: TGTGCCAGCAACCCAAGGGGGGACAGGGGGTACAATGAGCAGTTCTTC.

The chain employs TRBV7-8 and TRBJ1-5; 7 positions match TRBD1. The V segment lost 1 base and the J segment 5 bases; nucleotides outside the gene matches: 2. Germline-derived CDR1 and CDR2 are SGHVS and FQNEAQ. CDR3 length: 14 amino acids. CDR3 region: CASSLGQGDQPQHF. The CDR3 region has the DNA TGTGCCAGCAGCTTAGGGCAGGGGGATCAGCCCCAGCATTTT. The full variable domain, rest sourced from reference TRBV7-8 and TRBJ1-5, is GAGVSQSPRYKVAKRGQDVALRCDPISGHVSLFWYQQALGQGPEFLTYFQNEAQLDKSGLPSDRFFAERPEGSVSTLKIQRTQQEDSAVYLCASSLGQGDQPQHFGDGTRLSIL.

The V and J genes are TRBV30 and TRBJ1-3; D call uncertain. Per the germline V gene, CDR1 is GTSNPN and CDR2 is SVGIG (reference sequence). V gave up 0 bases and J gave up 3 bases, with 9 bases separating them. There are 14 residues in the CDR3. CDR3 bases: TGTGCCTGGAGTGTAGGGTCGGGTGGAAACACCATATATTTT. The encoded protein is CAWSVGSGGNTIYF. Together with reference TRBV30 and TRBJ1-3, the CDR3 gives the full variable domain: SQTIHQWPATLVQPVGSPLSLECTVEGTSNPNLYWYRQAAGRGLQLLFYSVGIGQISSEVPQNLSASRPQDRQFILSSKKLLLSDSGFYLCAWSVGSGGNTIYFGEGSWLTVV.